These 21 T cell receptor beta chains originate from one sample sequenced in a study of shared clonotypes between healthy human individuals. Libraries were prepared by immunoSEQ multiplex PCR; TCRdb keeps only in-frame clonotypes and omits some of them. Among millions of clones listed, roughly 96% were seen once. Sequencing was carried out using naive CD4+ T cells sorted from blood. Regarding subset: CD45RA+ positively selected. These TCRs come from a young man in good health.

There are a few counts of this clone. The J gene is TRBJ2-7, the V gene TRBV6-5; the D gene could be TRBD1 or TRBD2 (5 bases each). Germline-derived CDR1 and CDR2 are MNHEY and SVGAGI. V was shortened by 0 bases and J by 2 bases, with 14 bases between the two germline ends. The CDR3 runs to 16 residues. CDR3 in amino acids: CASSYSIIQGPYEQYF. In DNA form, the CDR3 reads TGTGCCAGCAGTTACTCGATTATTCAGGGACCCTACGAGCAGTACTTC.

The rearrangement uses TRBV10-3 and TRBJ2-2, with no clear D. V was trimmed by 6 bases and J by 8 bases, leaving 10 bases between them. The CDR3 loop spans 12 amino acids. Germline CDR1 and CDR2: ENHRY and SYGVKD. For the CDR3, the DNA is TGTGCCATCAGGGAAGCGACGGGGGAGCTGTTTTTT. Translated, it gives CAIREATGELFF.

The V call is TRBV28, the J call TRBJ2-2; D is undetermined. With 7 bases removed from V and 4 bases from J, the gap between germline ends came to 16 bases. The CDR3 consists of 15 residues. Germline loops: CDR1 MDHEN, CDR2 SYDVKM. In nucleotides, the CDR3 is TGTGCCAGCACCGAGGTATGGGGTTTCACCGGGGAGCTGTTTTTT. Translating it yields CASTEVWGFTGELFF.

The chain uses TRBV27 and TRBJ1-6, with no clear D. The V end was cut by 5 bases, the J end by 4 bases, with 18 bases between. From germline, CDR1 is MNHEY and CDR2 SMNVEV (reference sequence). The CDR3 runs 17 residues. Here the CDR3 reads CASSKETKAQYNSPLHF. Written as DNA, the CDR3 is TGTGCCAGCAGTAAAGAAACAAAGGCACAGTATAATTCACCCCTCCACTTT.

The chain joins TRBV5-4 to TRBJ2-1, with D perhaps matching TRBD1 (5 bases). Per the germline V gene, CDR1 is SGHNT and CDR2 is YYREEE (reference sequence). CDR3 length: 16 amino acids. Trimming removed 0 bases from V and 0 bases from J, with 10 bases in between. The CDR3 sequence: CASSLGGARSYNEQFF. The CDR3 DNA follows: TGTGCCAGCAGCTTGGGTGGGGCCCGCTCCTACAATGAGCAGTTCTTC.

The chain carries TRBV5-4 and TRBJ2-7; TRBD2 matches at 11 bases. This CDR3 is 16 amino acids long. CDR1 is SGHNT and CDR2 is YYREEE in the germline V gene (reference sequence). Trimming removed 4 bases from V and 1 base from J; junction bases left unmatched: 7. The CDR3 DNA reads TGTGCCAGCAGCCCCTCCGGGACTAGCGGATCCTACGAGCAGTACTTC. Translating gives CASSPSGTSGSYEQYF.

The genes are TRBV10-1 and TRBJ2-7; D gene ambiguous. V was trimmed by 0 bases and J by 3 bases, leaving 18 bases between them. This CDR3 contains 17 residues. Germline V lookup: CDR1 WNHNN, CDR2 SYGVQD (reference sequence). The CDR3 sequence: CASSESTNCGMDYEQYF. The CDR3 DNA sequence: TGCGCCAGCAGTGAGTCGACGAACTGTGGGATGGACTACGAGCAGTACTTC.

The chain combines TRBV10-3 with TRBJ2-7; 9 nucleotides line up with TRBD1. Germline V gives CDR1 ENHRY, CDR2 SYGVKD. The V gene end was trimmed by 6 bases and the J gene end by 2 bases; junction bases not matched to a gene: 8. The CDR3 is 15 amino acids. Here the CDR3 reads CAISTGGAGPYEQYF. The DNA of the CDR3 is TGTGCCATCAGCACAGGGGGCGCAGGGCCCTACGAGCAGTACTTC.

CDR3 region: CASSLLYQSYEQYF. The CDR3 DNA reads TGCGCCAGCAGCTTGTTGTACCAATCCTACGAGCAGTACTTC. The chain has TRBV5-1 and TRBJ2-7; no clear D. CDR3 size: 14 residues. The germline V and J ends were trimmed by 1 base and 1 base, with 9 bases remaining between them. Germline V CDR1 and CDR2: SGHRS, YFSETQ.

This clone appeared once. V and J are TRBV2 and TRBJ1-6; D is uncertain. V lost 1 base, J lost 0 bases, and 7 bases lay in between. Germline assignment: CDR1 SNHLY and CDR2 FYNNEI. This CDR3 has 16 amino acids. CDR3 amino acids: CASSEGGYSYNSPLHF. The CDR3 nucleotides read TGTGCCAGCAGTGAAGGGGGATACTCCTATAATTCACCCCTCCACTTT. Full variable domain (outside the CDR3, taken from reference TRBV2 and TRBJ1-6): EPEVTQTPSHQVTQMGQEVILRCVPISNHLYFYWYRQILGQKVEFLVSFYNNEISEKSEIFDDQFSVERPDGSNFTLKIRSTKLEDSAMYFCASSEGGYSYNSPLHFGNGTRLTVT.

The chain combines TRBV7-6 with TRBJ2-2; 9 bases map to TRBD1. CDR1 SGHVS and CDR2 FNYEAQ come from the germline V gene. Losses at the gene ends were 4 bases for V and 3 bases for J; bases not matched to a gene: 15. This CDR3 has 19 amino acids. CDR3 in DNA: TGTGCCAGCAGCTCTACCGGGACAGGGAGGGTCAGGTACACCGGGGAGCTGTTTTTT. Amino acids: CASSSTGTGRVRYTGELFF.

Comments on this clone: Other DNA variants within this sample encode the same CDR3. Here the CDR3 DNA reads TGTGCCAGTAGTATTAACAGGGAGTACGAGCAGTACTTC. This translates into CASSINREYEQYF. The V call is TRBV19, the J call TRBJ2-7; D possibly corresponds to TRBD1 (6 bases). This CDR3 contains 13 residues. CDR1 LNHDA and CDR2 SQIVND come from the germline V gene (reference sequence). V dropped 3 bases and J dropped 4 bases, with 10 bases sitting between them.

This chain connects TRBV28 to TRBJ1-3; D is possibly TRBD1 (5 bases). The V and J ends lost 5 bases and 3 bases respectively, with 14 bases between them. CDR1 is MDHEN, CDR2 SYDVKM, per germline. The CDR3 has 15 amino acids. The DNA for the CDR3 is TGTGCCAGCAGTGAAGAGGGGCTAGGTGGAAACACCATATATTTT. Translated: CASSEEGLGGNTIYF.

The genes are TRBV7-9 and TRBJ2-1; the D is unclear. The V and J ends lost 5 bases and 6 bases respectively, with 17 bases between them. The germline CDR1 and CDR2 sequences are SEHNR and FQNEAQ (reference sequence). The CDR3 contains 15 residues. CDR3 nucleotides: TGTGCCAGCAGCCCAAAGGCCGGCTTTCCCAATGAGCAGTTCTTC. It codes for CASSPKAGFPNEQFF.

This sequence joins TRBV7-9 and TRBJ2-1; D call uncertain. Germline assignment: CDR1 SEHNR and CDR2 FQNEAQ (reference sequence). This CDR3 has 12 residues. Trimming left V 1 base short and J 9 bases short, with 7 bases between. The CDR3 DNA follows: TGTGCCAGCAGCTTAGACAGCACTGAGCAGTTCTTC. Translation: CASSLDSTEQFF.

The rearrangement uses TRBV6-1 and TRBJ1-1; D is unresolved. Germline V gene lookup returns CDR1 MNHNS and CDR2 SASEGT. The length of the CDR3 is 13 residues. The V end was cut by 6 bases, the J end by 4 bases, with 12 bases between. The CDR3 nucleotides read TGTGCCAGCAGCTTAATCCCTAGCACTGAAGCTTTCTTT. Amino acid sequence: CASSLIPSTEAFF.

Written as DNA, the CDR3 is TGTGCCAGCATAGCGGGAAATGGGTACAATGAGCAGTTCTTC. Its protein is CASIAGNGYNEQFF. The V gene is TRBV2, the J gene TRBJ2-1; 8 bases match TRBD2. After removal of 7 bases from V and 4 bases from J, the junction contained 6 bases not matched to a gene. This CDR3 is built from 14 residues. Germline V lookup: CDR1 SNHLY, CDR2 FYNNEI.

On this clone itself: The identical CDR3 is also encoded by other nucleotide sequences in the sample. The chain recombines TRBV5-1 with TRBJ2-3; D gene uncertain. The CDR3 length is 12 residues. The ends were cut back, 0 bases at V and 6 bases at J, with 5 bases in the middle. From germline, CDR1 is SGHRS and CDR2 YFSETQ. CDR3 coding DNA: TGCGCCAGCAGCTTGGGAGCCGATACGCAGTATTTT. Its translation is CASSLGADTQYF. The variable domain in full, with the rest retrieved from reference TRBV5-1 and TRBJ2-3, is KAGVTQTPRYLIKTRGQQVTLSCSPISGHRSVSWYQQTPGQGLQFLFEYFSETQRNKGNFPGRFSGRQFSNSRSEMNVSTLELGDSALYLCASSLGADTQYFGPGTRLTVL.

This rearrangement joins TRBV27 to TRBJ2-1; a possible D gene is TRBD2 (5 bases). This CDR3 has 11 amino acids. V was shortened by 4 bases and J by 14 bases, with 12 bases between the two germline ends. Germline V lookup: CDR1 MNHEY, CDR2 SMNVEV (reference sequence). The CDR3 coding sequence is TGTGCCAGCAGTTCACTAGTTTCCGAGTTCTTC. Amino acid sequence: CASSSLVSEFF.

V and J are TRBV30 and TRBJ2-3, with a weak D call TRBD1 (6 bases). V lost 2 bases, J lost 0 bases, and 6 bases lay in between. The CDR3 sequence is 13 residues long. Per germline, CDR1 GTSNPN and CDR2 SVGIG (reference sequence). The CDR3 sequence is CAWSTGSTDTQYF. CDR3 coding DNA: TGTGCCTGGAGTACAGGGAGCACAGATACGCAGTATTTT.

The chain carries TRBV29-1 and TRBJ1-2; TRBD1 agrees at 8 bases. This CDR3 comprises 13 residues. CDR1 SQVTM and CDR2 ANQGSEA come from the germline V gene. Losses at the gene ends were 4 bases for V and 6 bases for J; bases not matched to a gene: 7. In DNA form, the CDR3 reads TGCAGCGTTGCGGGGGGACAGGATGATGGCTACACCTTC. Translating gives CSVAGGQDDGYTF.